The TCR beta chain described here comes from a study of TIL therapy for anti-PD-1-resistant metastatic lung cancer. The overall study: Patients had a median age of approximately 57 years (range roughly 35-80). Tumors carried a median roughly 1.5 non-synonymous mutations per megabase.

This was the immunoSEQ v3 assay. Libraries were sequenced to 2 million to 2.5 million read pairs (survey) or roughly 4.5-6.5 million (deep). Here immunoSEQ multiplex PCR was the method, and the copy in TCRdb shows in-frame clones only, minus some. This table holds approximately 92,000 clones, 50% to 70% found once. Time point defined: pre-treatment sample, taken before nivolumab and TIL therapy. The tumor samples were excised metastases, mostly pleural nodules or supraclavicular lymph nodes. Patients were adults with stage 4 NSCLC. This CDR3 has 14 residues. Trimming left V 2 bases short and J 5 bases short, with 13 bases between. Germline V lookup: CDR1 SGHKS, CDR2 YYEKEE (reference sequence).

The chain links TRBV5-5 to TRBJ1-2; D is uncertain. The sequence came from a person between 25 and 79 years old with non-small cell lung cancer. The sample here was tumor tissue, taken at baseline. The CDR3 DNA sequence: TGTGCCAGCAGCTTTAATACAGACTCTTATGGCTACACCTTC. Protein: CASSFNTDSYGYTF.